These 31 T cell receptor beta chains were all obtained from the same sample, sequenced in a study of blood T cell repertoires in COVID-19. Repertoires were generated with immunoSEQ multiplex PCR, while TCRdb's copy carries only in-frame clones and drops some. This table has over 130,000 clones, about 86% appearing once. The sequencing input was peripheral blood. These receptors all stem from a human donor in a cohort sampled during active COVID-19.

This rearrangement joins TRBV11-3 to TRBJ2-1; 11 positions match TRBD1. CDR3 size: 17 residues. V lost 8 bases, J lost 3 bases, and 12 bases stayed unmatched. Germline V gene data show CDR1 as SGHNT and CDR2 as YENEEA. In nucleotides, the CDR3 is TGTGCCAGCGCTCGAACGTCGGGGACAGGGGGCTACAATGAGCAGTTCTTC. Translation gives CASARTSGTGGYNEQFF.

The chain has TRBV9 and TRBJ2-7, with 9 bases lining up with TRBD1. CDR1 is SGDLS, CDR2 YYNGEE, per germline. V shed 0 bases, J shed 4 bases, and the junction held 5 bases outside the gene matches. The CDR3 length is 15 residues. The CDR3 nucleotides read TGTGCCAGCAGCGTAGGGGACAGGGTGAGGTACGAGCAGTACTTC. Translated, it gives CASSVGDRVRYEQYF.

This clone was seen more than once but under ten times. The V call is TRBV6-5, the J call TRBJ2-7, with D maybe TRBD1 (5 bases). CDR3 length: 14 amino acids. Germline CDR1 and CDR2: MNHEY and SVGAGI. The ends were cut back, 8 bases at V and 3 bases at J, with 17 bases in the middle. CDR3 amino acids: CASGVRELYYEQYF. In nucleotides, the CDR3 is TGTGCCAGCGGGGTCAGGGAACTTTACTACGAGCAGTACTTC.

This clone was recorded a few times. The chain recombines TRBV7-9 with TRBJ2-7, with D maybe TRBD1 (6 bases). Germline CDR1 is SEHNR and CDR2 is FQNEAQ (reference sequence). V dropped 5 bases and J dropped 3 bases, with 14 bases sitting between them. The CDR3 covers 14 residues. DNA of the CDR3: TGTGCCAGCAGCCAAACGACAGGAATCTACGAGCAGTACTTC. It yields the protein CASSQTTGIYEQYF.

The chain joins TRBV6-4 to TRBJ1-6; 7 bases line up with TRBD1. V lost 6 bases to trimming and J lost 10 bases; unmatched junction nucleotides: 9. Germline CDR1 and CDR2: MRHNA and SNTAGT. The CDR3 is 14 amino acids. DNA of the CDR3: TGTGCCAGCAGCTACAACAGGGGAGACTCACCCCTCCACTTT. This codes for CASSYNRGDSPLHF.

The CDR3 region is CASREQGQGNSPLHF. For the CDR3, the DNA is TGTGCCAGCCGAGAGCAGGGACAGGGGAATTCACCCCTCCACTTT. This chain connects TRBV27 to TRBJ1-6, with 10 bases fitting TRBD1. The CDR3 loop spans 15 amino acids. Germline CDR1 and CDR2: MNHEY and SMNVEV (reference sequence). The V gene end was trimmed by 8 bases and the J gene end by 7 bases; junction bases not matched to a gene: 8.

J is TRBJ2-7 and V is TRBV5-6; no reliable D call. Looked up from germline, CDR1 is SGHDT and CDR2 is YYEEEE. With 0 bases removed from V and 1 base from J, the gap between germline ends came to 14 bases. The CDR3 consists of 16 residues. CDR3 sequence (DNA): TGTGCCAGCAGCTTGGCCCCCCAGGCCGAGTCCTACGAGCAGTACTTC. This gives the protein CASSLAPQAESYEQYF.

The chain links TRBV12-3 or TRBV12-4 to TRBJ2-3; tentative D call: TRBD2 (5 bases). Deletions cut 8 bases from V and 4 bases from J, with 13 bases between. This CDR3 has 13 residues. The CDR3 sequence: CASGLREADTQYF. CDR3 sequence (DNA): TGTGCCAGCGGACTCCGAGAGGCAGATACGCAGTATTTT.

This chain connects TRBV9 to TRBJ1-2, with a weak D call TRBD1 (6 bases). CDR3 size: 14 residues. Germline CDR1 reads SGDLS; CDR2 reads YYNGEE. Trimming shortened V by 0 bases and J by 7 bases, and 13 bases separated the two germline ends. DNA of the CDR3: TGTGCCAGCAGCGTAGTGCCAGGGGCTTCTGGCTACACCTTC. This encodes CASSVVPGASGYTF. The full variable domain, its missing parts supplied by reference TRBV9 and TRBJ1-2, is DSGVTQTPKHLITATGQRVTLRCSPRSGDLSVYWYQQSLDQGLQFLIQYYNGEERAKGNILERFSAQQFPDLHSELNLSSLELGDSALYFCASSVVPGASGYTFGSGTRLTVV.

This clone was counted only a few times. The CDR3 DNA sequence: TGTGCCAGCAGTTACTCGGCAGGGGGCGCGAGTTACGGGGGGCTGGAGACCCAGTACTTC. The encoded protein is CASSYSAGGASYGGLETQYF. The genes are TRBV6-2 or TRBV6-3 and TRBJ2-5; TRBD1 is a possible D gene (8 bases). The CDR3 extends over 20 amino acids. The germline V gene has CDR1 MNHEY and CDR2 SVGEGT. The V end was cut by 0 bases, the J end by 5 bases, with 28 bases between.

The CDR3 bases are TGTGCCAGCAGTGCCCACTCGAGAAGCTCTGGAAACACCATATATTTT. Its protein is CASSAHSRSSGNTIYF. This chain links TRBV25-1 with TRBJ1-3; no clear D gene. The V gene lost 4 bases and the J gene lost 0 bases, with 13 bases spanning the gap. The V gene's germline CDR1 is MGHDK and CDR2 SYGVNS. The CDR3 runs to 16 residues.

This clone appeared a few times. The chain is built from TRBV6-5 and TRBJ1-5; D is unclear. The CDR3 is 11 residues long. V gave up 6 bases and J gave up 7 bases, with 7 bases separating them. Germline lookup yields CDR1 MNHEY and CDR2 SVGAGI. DNA for the CDR3: TGTGCCAGCAGAAGCACCCAGCCCCAGCATTTT. Translating gives CASRSTQPQHF.

CDR3 coding DNA: TGTGCCAGCAGGTGGCGGGGGCGGTCCTACGAGCAGTACTTC. Translation gives CASRWRGRSYEQYF. V usage is TRBV5-8 and J usage is TRBJ2-7; perhaps TRBD2 as D (7 bases). V dropped 5 bases and J dropped 1 base, with 13 bases sitting between them. The germline V gene encodes CDR1 SGHTS and CDR2 YDEGEE. The CDR3 consists of 14 residues.

The gene calls are TRBV27 and TRBJ2-7, with 8 positions matching TRBD2. This CDR3 has 15 residues. CDR1 MNHEY and CDR2 SMNVEV come from the germline V gene (reference sequence). The J segment lost 1 base and the V segment lost 4 bases, leaving 6 bases of the junction unmatched. In DNA, the CDR3 is TGTGCCAGCAGTTCCCCAGCGGGGGAGTCCTACGAGCAGTACTTC. Encoded protein: CASSSPAGESYEQYF.

The rearrangement links TRBV6-1 to TRBJ1-2; D gene uncertain. Trimming pared 1 base from V and 3 bases from J, leaving 9 bases between. The CDR3 loop spans 14 amino acids. Germline V lookup: CDR1 MNHNS, CDR2 SASEGT. CDR3 bases: TGTGCCAGCAGTGAAGGGGGAGGCTACTATGGCTACACCTTC. The encoded protein is CASSEGGGYYGYTF.

The chain uses TRBV12-3 or TRBV12-4 and TRBJ1-2, with a tentative D call TRBD1 (6 bases). V was shortened by 3 bases and J by 4 bases, with 9 bases between the two germline ends. This CDR3 is built from 13 residues. CDR3 sequence reads: CASSFGQSYGYTF. The CDR3 DNA follows: TGTGCCAGCAGTTTTGGACAGAGCTATGGCTACACCTTC.

The chain carries TRBV13 and TRBJ1-2; a weak D match, TRBD1 (6 bases). The CDR3 spans 15 residues. CDR1 and CDR2 (germline): PRHDT, FYEKMQ (reference sequence). Trimming stripped 1 base from V and 4 bases from J, with 13 bases between. As DNA, the CDR3 is TGTGCCAGCAGCTTAGTATTGGCAGGGGCCTATGGCTACACCTTC. Translation: CASSLVLAGAYGYTF.

Only a few counts were recorded for this clone. This chain connects TRBV7-6 to TRBJ1-4; 7 bases are a match to TRBD1. CDR3 length: 15 amino acids. Looked up from germline, CDR1 is SGHVS and CDR2 is FNYEAQ. J gave up 6 bases and V 0 bases, and 4 bases lay outside the gene matches. The CDR3 loop reads CASSLAKGGYEKLFF. As DNA, the CDR3 is TGTGCCAGCAGCTTAGCCAAAGGGGGCTATGAAAAACTGTTTTTT. Full variable domain (outside the CDR3, taken from reference TRBV7-6 and TRBJ1-4): GAGVSQSPRYKVTKRGQDVALRCDPISGHVSLYWYRQALGQGPEFLTYFNYEAQQDKSGLPNDRFSAERPEGSISTLTIQRTEQRDSAMYRCASSLAKGGYEKLFFGSGTQLSVL.

The chain combines TRBV7-2 with TRBJ1-2; 9 positions agree with TRBD1. The trim removed 5 bases at V and 4 bases at J, leaving 8 bases unmatched. The germline V gene has CDR1 SGHTA and CDR2 FQGNSA. This CDR3 has 15 residues. CDR3 region: CASSAWTGVPYGYTF. CDR3 bases: TGTGCCAGCAGCGCATGGACAGGGGTCCCCTATGGCTACACCTTC.

The chain couples TRBV5-8 to TRBJ2-7; a possible D gene is TRBD1 (5 bases). Germline V gene sequence: CDR1 SGHTS, CDR2 YDEGEE. With 2 bases removed from V and 5 bases from J, the gap between germline ends came to 14 bases. The CDR3 is made up of 14 amino acids. The CDR3 region has the DNA TGTGCCAGCAGCTTTTATCAGGGTGTGGACGAGCAGTACTTC. Translated: CASSFYQGVDEQYF.

The J gene is TRBJ1-1, the V gene TRBV5-6; D possibly corresponds to TRBD1 (5 bases). V gave up 4 bases and J gave up 4 bases, with 11 bases separating them. The CDR3 totals 13 residues. In germline, CDR1 is SGHDT, CDR2 YYEEEE. CDR3 bases: TGTGCCAGCAGCCGGATCAGGGCCACTGAAGCTTTCTTT. This codes for CASSRIRATEAFF.

The J gene is TRBJ2-7, the V gene TRBV20-1; D perhaps matches TRBD1 (5 bases). With 3 bases removed from V and 3 bases from J, the gap between germline ends came to 12 bases. The CDR3 loop spans 13 amino acids. The germline V gene has CDR1 DFQATT and CDR2 SNEGSKA (reference sequence). The DNA of the CDR3 is TGCAGTGCTAGTCAGCACAGGATCTACGAGCAGTACTTC. Amino acid sequence: CSASQHRIYEQYF.

V usage is TRBV12-3 or TRBV12-4 and J usage is TRBJ1-2; D unresolved. This CDR3 has 13 residues. Trimming took off 3 bases at V and 8 bases at J, with 13 bases between the two ends. CDR3 nucleotides: TGTGCCAGCAGTTTTGGAGGCGTAGAAGGCTACACCTTC. It is translated as CASSFGGVEGYTF.

Written as DNA, the CDR3 is TGTGCCAGCAGCTTAGTGACGGGGGGAGTAGGCTCCTACAATGAGCAGTTCTTC. Translating gives CASSLVTGGVGSYNEQFF. The genes are TRBV11-2 and TRBJ2-1; 7 bases line up with TRBD2. The length of the CDR3 is 18 residues. The V segment lost 1 base and the J segment 0 bases; nucleotides outside the gene matches: 9. Per the germline V gene, CDR1 is SGHAT and CDR2 is FQNNGV. Based on the CDR3 plus reference TRBV11-2 and TRBJ2-1, the full variable domain is EAGVAQSPRYKIIEKRQSVAFWCNPISGHATLYWYQQILGQGPKLLIQFQNNGVVDDSQLPKDRFSAERLKGVDSTLKIQPAKLEDSAVYLCASSLVTGGVGSYNEQFFGPGTRLTVL.

V gene TRBV5-1 combines with J gene TRBJ2-3; a possible D gene is TRBD1 (6 bases). Germline V lookup: CDR1 SGHRS, CDR2 YFSETQ. The CDR3 consists of 15 residues. The V end was cut by 4 bases, the J end by 0 bases, with 12 bases between. The CDR3 here is CASSQDSASTDTQYF. CDR3 sequence (DNA): TGCGCCAGCAGCCAGGACAGTGCTAGCACAGATACGCAGTATTTT. The full variable domain, in which reference TRBV5-1 and TRBJ2-3 provide the parts outside the CDR3, is KAGVTQTPRYLIKTRGQQVTLSCSPISGHRSVSWYQQTPGQGLQFLFEYFSETQRNKGNFPGRFSGRQFSNSRSEMNVSTLELGDSALYLCASSQDSASTDTQYFGPGTRLTVL.

CDR3 bases: TGTGCCAGCAGAGGCAGGGATATTTCACCCCTCCACTTT. Translating it yields CASRGRDISPLHF. The gene calls are TRBV6-5 and TRBJ1-6, with D tentatively TRBD1 (5 bases). Deletions cut 6 bases from V and 9 bases from J, with 12 bases between. CDR1 and CDR2 from the germline V gene are MNHEY and SVGAGI. This CDR3 contains 13 residues.

The chain has TRBV3-1 (or the pseudogene TRBV3-2) and TRBJ2-1; 11 bases agree with TRBD2. Per the germline V gene, CDR1 is LGHDT and CDR2 is YNNKEL (reference sequence). This CDR3 comprises 19 residues. J lost 7 bases, V lost 0 bases, and 14 bases had no gene match. The CDR3 coding sequence is TGTGCCAGCAGCCAAGATCCCACTAGCGGGGGCAAGTTTGGTAATGAGCAGTTCTTC. Its translation: CASSQDPTSGGKFGNEQFF.

The sample holds a few counts of this clone. Different DNA sequences within this sample yield the same CDR3. The chain uses TRBV2 and TRBJ2-1; D call uncertain. The V gene lost 3 bases and the J gene lost 7 bases, with 7 bases spanning the gap. Germline V gene sequence: CDR1 SNHLY, CDR2 FYNNEI. The CDR3 runs 12 residues. CDR3 nucleotides: TGTGCCAGCAGTGATTCCCGTAATGAGCAGTTCTTC. Translating it yields CASSDSRNEQFF.

The chain is built from TRBV3-1 (or the pseudogene TRBV3-2) and TRBJ2-7, with 9 bases matching TRBD1. Germline loops: CDR1 LGHDT, CDR2 YNNKEL (reference sequence). V shed 4 bases and J 7 bases; nucleotides not matched to a gene: 11. This CDR3 comprises 15 residues. The CDR3 region has the DNA TGTGCCAGCAGCCCTCGAGGGACAGGGCTGAAGGAGCAGTACTTC. Residues: CASSPRGTGLKEQYF.

The genes are TRBV29-1 and TRBJ1-6; 9 nucleotides match TRBD1. The CDR3 is 14 amino acids. CDR1 is SQVTM, CDR2 ANQGSEA, per germline. V lost 7 bases, J lost 3 bases, and 4 bases stayed unmatched. The CDR3 DNA reads as TGCAGCGGGCCGACAGGGGGCTATAATTCACCCCTCCACTTT. It codes for CSGPTGGYNSPLHF.

This chain connects TRBV9 to TRBJ1-6; 9 nucleotides agree with TRBD1. The CDR3 is made up of 15 amino acids. The trim removed 2 bases at V and 10 bases at J, leaving 7 bases unmatched. CDR1 is SGDLS, CDR2 YYNGEE, per germline. As DNA, the CDR3 is TGTGCCAGCAGCGTGTTACAGGGGGCTAAGTCACCCCTCCACTTT. Residues: CASSVLQGAKSPLHF.